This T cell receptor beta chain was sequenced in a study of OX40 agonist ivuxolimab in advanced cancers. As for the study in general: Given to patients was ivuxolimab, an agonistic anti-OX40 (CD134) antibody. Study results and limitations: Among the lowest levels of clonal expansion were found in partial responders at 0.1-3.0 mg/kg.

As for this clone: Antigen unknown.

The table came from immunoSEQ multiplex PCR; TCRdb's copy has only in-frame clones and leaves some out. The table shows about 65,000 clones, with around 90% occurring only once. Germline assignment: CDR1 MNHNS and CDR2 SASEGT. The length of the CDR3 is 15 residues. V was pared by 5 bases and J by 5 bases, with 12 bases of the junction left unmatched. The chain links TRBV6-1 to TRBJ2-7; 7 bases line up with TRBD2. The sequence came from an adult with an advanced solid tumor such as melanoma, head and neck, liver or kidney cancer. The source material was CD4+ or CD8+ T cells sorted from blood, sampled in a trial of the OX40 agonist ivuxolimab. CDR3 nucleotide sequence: TGTGCCAGCAGTATTGAGGGGAGGGGCGTCCACGAGCAGTACTTC. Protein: CASSIEGRGVHEQYF.